This T cell receptor beta chain was profiled in a study of blood T cell repertoires in COVID-19. V lost 2 bases, J lost 1 base, and 5 bases stayed unmatched. The CDR3 loop spans 17 amino acids. Germline V gene lookup returns CDR1 ENHRY and CDR2 SYGVKD. TCRdb keeps only in-frame clones here, not all; method: immunoSEQ multiplex PCR. The sample has 250,000 to 350,000 clones; about 80% are singletons. J is TRBJ2-7 and V is TRBV10-3, with 13 positions matching TRBD2. What was sequenced was peripheral blood. The receptor's source is a person between 65 and 80 years old with COVID-19, enrolled during active disease. The CDR3 region is CAISETPTSGGSYEQYF. CDR3 coding DNA: TGTGCCATCAGTGAGACCCCGACTAGCGGGGGGTCCTACGAGCAGTACTTC.